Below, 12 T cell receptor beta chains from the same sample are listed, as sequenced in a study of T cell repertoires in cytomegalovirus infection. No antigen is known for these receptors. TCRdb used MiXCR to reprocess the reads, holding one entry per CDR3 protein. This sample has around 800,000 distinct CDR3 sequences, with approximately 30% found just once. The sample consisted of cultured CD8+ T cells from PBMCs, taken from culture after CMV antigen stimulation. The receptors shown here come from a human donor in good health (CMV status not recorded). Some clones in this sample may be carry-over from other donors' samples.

As DNA, the CDR3 is TGTGCCAATCCTACGACAGCTGGCGACACTGAAGCTTTCTTT. Its translation: CANPTTAGDTEAFF. The chain employs TRBV2 and TRBJ1-1, with D maybe TRBD1 (5 bases). V shed 10 bases and J shed 3 bases, with 18 bases lying between them. Germline V gene data show CDR1 as SNHLY and CDR2 as FYNNEI. This CDR3 spans 14 amino acids.

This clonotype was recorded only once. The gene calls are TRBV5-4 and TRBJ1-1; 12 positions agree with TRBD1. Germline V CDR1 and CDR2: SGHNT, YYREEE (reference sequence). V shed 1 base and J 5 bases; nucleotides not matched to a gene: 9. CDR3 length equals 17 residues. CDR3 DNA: TGTGCCAGCAGCTTGCTCGTGGGACAGGGGGCGGATACTGAAGCTTTCTTT. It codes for CASSLLVGQGADTEAFF.

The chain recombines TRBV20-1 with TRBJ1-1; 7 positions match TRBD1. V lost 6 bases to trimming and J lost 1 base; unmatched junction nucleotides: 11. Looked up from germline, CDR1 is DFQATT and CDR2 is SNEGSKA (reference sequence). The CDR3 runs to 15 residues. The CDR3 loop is CSAPRQGKENTEAFF. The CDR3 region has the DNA TGCAGTGCCCCGAGACAGGGCAAGGAGAACACTGAAGCTTTCTTT.

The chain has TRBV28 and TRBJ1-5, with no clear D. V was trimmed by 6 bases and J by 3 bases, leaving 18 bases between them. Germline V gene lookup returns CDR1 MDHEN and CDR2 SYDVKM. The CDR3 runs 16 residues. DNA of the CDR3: TGTGCCAGCAGCCCGAGGACCCCCCCAGCCAATCAGCCCCAGCATTTT. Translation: CASSPRTPPANQPQHF.

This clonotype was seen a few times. The CDR3 nucleotides are TGTGCCAGCAGCTACCGGGACAGGATCGGGGGACTTAATGAAAAACTGTTTTTT. Protein product: CASSYRDRIGGLNEKLFF. The chain joins TRBV5-5 to TRBJ1-4; 8 nucleotides match TRBD1. CDR3 length: 18 amino acids. Losses at the gene ends were 3 bases for V and 4 bases for J; bases not matched to a gene: 14. The germline V gene encodes CDR1 SGHKS and CDR2 YYEKEE (reference sequence).

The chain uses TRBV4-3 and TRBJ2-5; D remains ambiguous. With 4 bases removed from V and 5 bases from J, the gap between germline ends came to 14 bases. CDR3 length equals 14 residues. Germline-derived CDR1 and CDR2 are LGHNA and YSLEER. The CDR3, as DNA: TGCGCCAGCAGCCCGCTCTCGGTTGGGGAGACCCAGTACTTC. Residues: CASSPLSVGETQYF.

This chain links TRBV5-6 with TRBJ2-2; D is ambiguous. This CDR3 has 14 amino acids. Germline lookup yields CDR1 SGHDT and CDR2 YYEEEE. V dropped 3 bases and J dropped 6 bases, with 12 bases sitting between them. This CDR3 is CASSSPRRPGELFF. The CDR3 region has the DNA TGTGCCAGCAGCTCCCCACGCCGACCCGGGGAGCTGTTTTTT.

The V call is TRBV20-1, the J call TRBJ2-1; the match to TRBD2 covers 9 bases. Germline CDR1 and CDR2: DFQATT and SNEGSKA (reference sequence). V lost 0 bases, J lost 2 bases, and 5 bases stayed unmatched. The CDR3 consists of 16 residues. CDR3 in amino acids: CSARDPEREAYNEQFF. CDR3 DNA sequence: TGCAGTGCTAGAGATCCGGAGCGGGAGGCCTACAATGAGCAGTTCTTC.

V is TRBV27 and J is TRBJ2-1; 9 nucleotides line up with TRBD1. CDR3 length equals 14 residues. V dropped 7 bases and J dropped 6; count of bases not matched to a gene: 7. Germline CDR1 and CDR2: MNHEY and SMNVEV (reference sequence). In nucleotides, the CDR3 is TGTGCCAGCAAAACAGGGGGCTGGAGCAATGAGCAGTTCTTC. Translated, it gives CASKTGGWSNEQFF.

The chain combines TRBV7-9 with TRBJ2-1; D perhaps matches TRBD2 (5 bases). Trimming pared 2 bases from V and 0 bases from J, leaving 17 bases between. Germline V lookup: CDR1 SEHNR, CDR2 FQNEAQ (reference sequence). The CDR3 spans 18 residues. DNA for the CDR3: TGTGCCAGCAGCTTAAGGGTTGGTAGCGCAGCCTCCTACAATGAGCAGTTCTTC. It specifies CASSLRVGSAASYNEQFF.

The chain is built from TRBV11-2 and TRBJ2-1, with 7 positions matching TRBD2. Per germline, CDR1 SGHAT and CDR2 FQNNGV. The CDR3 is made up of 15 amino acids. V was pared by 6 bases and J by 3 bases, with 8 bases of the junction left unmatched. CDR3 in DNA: TGTGCCAGCAGAAACGGGGGGTACTACTACAATGAGCAGTTCTTC. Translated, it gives CASRNGGYYYNEQFF.

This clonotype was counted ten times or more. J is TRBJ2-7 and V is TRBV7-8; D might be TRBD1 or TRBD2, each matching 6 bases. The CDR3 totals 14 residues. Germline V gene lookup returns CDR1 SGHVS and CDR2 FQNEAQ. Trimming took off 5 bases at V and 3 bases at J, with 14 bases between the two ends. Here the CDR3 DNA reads TGTGCCAGCAGCCCGCGGGACACCGACTACGAGCAGTACGTC. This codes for CASSPRDTDYEQYV.